The 31 T cell receptor beta chains below all came from one sample that was sequenced in a study of OX40 agonist ivuxolimab in advanced cancers. This table comes from immunoSEQ multiplex PCR, and its TCRdb copy is limited to in-frame clones, with some not included. The sample shows about 66,000 clones, around 81% of them seen only once. Sequenced here: CD4+ or CD8+ T cells sorted from blood, sampled in a trial of the OX40 agonist ivuxolimab. Receptor source: an adult with an advanced solid tumor such as melanoma, head and neck, liver or kidney cancer.

V gene TRBV27 combines with J gene TRBJ1-1; TRBD1 agrees at 8 bases. The CDR3 is made up of 17 amino acids. Looked up from germline, CDR1 is MNHEY and CDR2 is SMNVEV (reference sequence). Losses at the gene ends were 4 bases for V and 0 bases for J; bases not matched to a gene: 10. CDR3 nucleotide sequence: TGTGCCAGCAGTTCGCCGACAGGGGCCGGTATGAACACTGAAGCTTTCTTT. Translated, it gives CASSSPTGAGMNTEAFF.

This chain joins TRBV5-4 and TRBJ2-1; 7 positions match TRBD2. The V and J ends lost 3 bases and 8 bases, in that order; junction bases with no gene match: 11. CDR3 length equals 15 residues. CDR1 and CDR2 from the germline V gene are SGHNT and YYREEE (reference sequence). The CDR3: CASSWEGQRSDEQFF. CDR3 DNA: TGTGCCAGCAGCTGGGAGGGCCAAAGAAGCGATGAGCAGTTCTTC.

This clone appeared a single time. The chain links TRBV6-5 to TRBJ1-3, with D unclear. The CDR3 contains 14 residues. V lost 3 bases and J lost 7, with 13 bases in between. Germline CDR1 and CDR2: MNHEY and SVGAGI. CDR3 amino acids: CASSYPDPGNTIYF. DNA of the CDR3: TGTGCCAGCAGTTATCCCGACCCCGGGAACACCATATATTTT.

The chain uses TRBV7-9 and TRBJ2-7; D remains unclear. The germline gives CDR1 SEHNR, CDR2 FQNEAQ (reference sequence). The V end lost 1 base, the J end lost 0 bases, and 10 bases lay between the germline ends. This CDR3 has 15 amino acids. The CDR3: CASSLVLEYSYEQYF. The CDR3 DNA is TGTGCCAGCAGCTTAGTATTGGAGTACTCCTACGAGCAGTACTTC.

This sequence joins TRBV4-1 and TRBJ2-5; D gene uncertain. Germline V CDR1 and CDR2: MGHRA, YSYEKL. V was pared by 1 base and J by 7 bases, with 16 bases between. The length of the CDR3 is 15 residues. CDR3 nucleotide sequence: TGCGCCAGCAGCCAAGCGAATACTCCCTTAGGGACCCAGTACTTC. It is translated as CASSQANTPLGTQYF.

V gene TRBV27 combines with J gene TRBJ2-7; 7 bases match TRBD1. Losses at the gene ends were 3 bases for V and 5 bases for J; bases not matched to a gene: 7. This CDR3 comprises 14 residues. Germline V CDR1 and CDR2: MNHEY, SMNVEV (reference sequence). DNA of the CDR3: TGTGCCAGCAGTTTCGTACAGGGGCACCACGAGCAGTACTTC. Translating gives CASSFVQGHHEQYF.

This clone occurred once. The chain carries TRBV18 and TRBJ1-3; TRBD1 aligns across 8 bases. This CDR3 region has 15 residues. V lost 3 bases and J lost 4; bases outside the gene matches: 5. Germline V gene lookup returns CDR1 KGHSH and CDR2 LQKENI. The CDR3 DNA reads TGTGCCAGCTCACCGGACAGGGTCAACGGAAACACCATATATTTT. Protein: CASSPDRVNGNTIYF.

This chain joins TRBV4-2 and TRBJ1-4; 9 bases line up with TRBD1. Germline trimming cut 0 bases from V and 13 bases from J; bases unmatched to any gene: 12. Per germline, CDR1 LGHNA and CDR2 YNFKEQ. The CDR3 has 16 residues. The CDR3 sequence: CASSQEAGQGIGGLFF. The CDR3 nucleotides read TGTGCCAGCAGCCAAGAGGCGGGACAGGGAATAGGTGGACTGTTTTTT.

The gene calls are TRBV7-3 and TRBJ1-6; 9 positions match TRBD1. Germline values: CDR1 SGHTA, CDR2 FQGTGA. V lost 3 bases, J lost 11 bases, and 8 bases stayed unmatched. The CDR3 sequence is 15 residues long. The CDR3 DNA reads as TGTGCCAGCAGCTTGGGGGGGACAGGGATGGCACCCCTCCACTTT. This translates into CASSLGGTGMAPLHF.

This clone was seen a handful of times. The chain combines TRBV10-3 with TRBJ2-7; unclear D gene. The CDR3 covers 11 residues. Germline V CDR1 and CDR2: ENHRY, SYGVKD. The V gene lost 5 bases and the J gene lost 2 bases, with 4 bases spanning the gap. CDR3 sequence reads: CAISPAYEQYF. The DNA of the CDR3 is TGTGCCATCAGTCCGGCCTACGAGCAGTACTTC.

This clone was observed a handful of times. The CDR3 DNA sequence: TGTGCCAGCAGCCGGGCGGGACAGGGATCCAGGGATGAGCAGTTCTTC. Protein: CASSRAGQGSRDEQFF. The rearrangement uses TRBV16 and TRBJ2-1, with TRBD1 matching 9 bases. After removal of 4 bases from V and 8 bases from J, the junction contained 12 bases not matched to a gene. The germline CDR1 and CDR2 sequences are KGHSY and FQNENV. The CDR3 contains 16 residues.

The chain couples TRBV2 to TRBJ2-7, with D possibly matching TRBD2 (5 bases). This CDR3 region has 11 residues. Per germline, CDR1 SNHLY and CDR2 FYNNEI. V shed 6 bases and J shed 8 bases, with 11 bases lying between them. CDR3 sequence (DNA): TGTGCCAGCAGGGAGGAGTATCAGCAGTACTTC. It translates to CASREEYQQYF.

The chain couples TRBV7-8 to TRBJ2-1, with 9 bases lining up with TRBD2. V trimming: 3 bases; J trimming: 5 bases; junction bases outside the gene matches: 8. This CDR3 comprises 16 residues. Germline assignment: CDR1 SGHVS and CDR2 FQNEAQ. This CDR3 is CASSLPPRGGNNEQFF. The CDR3 nucleotides read TGTGCCAGCAGCTTGCCCCCGCGGGGGGGAAACAATGAGCAGTTCTTC.

This rearrangement joins TRBV4-3 to TRBJ2-5; 11 positions match TRBD2. Trimming at V came to 3 bases and at J to 5 bases, leaving 5 bases not matched to a gene. Looked up from germline, CDR1 is LGHNA and CDR2 is YSLEER. This CDR3 spans 15 amino acids. CDR3 protein: CASSQGTSGRETQYF. CDR3 in DNA: TGCGCCAGCAGCCAGGGGACTAGCGGTAGGGAGACCCAGTACTTC.

This clone has only one observation. The chain combines TRBV19 with TRBJ2-7; a possible D gene is TRBD1 (5 bases). Germline loops: CDR1 LNHDA, CDR2 SQIVND (reference sequence). This CDR3 is 17 amino acids long. Deletions cut 5 bases from V and 2 bases from J, with 22 bases between. The CDR3 protein is CASSPYQGGDTPYEQYF. The CDR3 DNA is TGTGCCAGTAGTCCCTACCAGGGTGGTGACACCCCCTACGAGCAGTACTTC.

This clone is a singleton in its sample. V usage is TRBV9 and J usage is TRBJ1-5; unclear D gene. In germline, CDR1 is SGDLS, CDR2 YYNGEE. Trimming stripped 0 bases from V and 5 bases from J, with 12 bases between. This CDR3 comprises 15 residues. The CDR3 here is CASSVDSSPDQPQHF. The CDR3 DNA is TGTGCCAGCAGCGTAGACTCCTCGCCAGATCAGCCCCAGCATTTT.

CDR3: CASSVTGVNQPQHF. CDR3 nucleotides: TGTGCCAGTAGTGTTACAGGGGTAAATCAGCCCCAGCATTTT. This chain uses TRBV19 with TRBJ1-5; 7 bases are a match to TRBD1. The CDR3 is 14 residues long. The V segment lost 5 bases and the J segment 4 bases; nucleotides outside the gene matches: 5. CDR1 and CDR2 from the germline V gene are LNHDA and SQIVND (reference sequence). Full variable domain (remainder filled in from reference TRBV19 and TRBJ1-5): DGGITQSPKYLFRKEGQNVTLSCEQNLNHDAMYWYRQDPGQGLRLIYYSQIVNDFQKGDIAEGYSVSREKKESFPLTVTSAQKNPTAFYLCASSVTGVNQPQHFGDGTRLSIL.

The CDR3 is CASSRGTGPQETQYF. The CDR3 DNA reads as TGTGCCAGCAGCCGCGGGACAGGGCCTCAAGAGACCCAGTACTTC. The V and J genes are TRBV7-9 and TRBJ2-5, with 9 bases lining up with TRBD1. The CDR3 is made up of 15 amino acids. Germline-derived CDR1 and CDR2 are SEHNR and FQNEAQ (reference sequence). J was trimmed by 2 bases and V by 5 bases; bases with no gene match: 6.

This chain connects TRBV7-2 to TRBJ1-4; D remains unclear. Germline assignment: CDR1 SGHTA and CDR2 FQGNSA. The CDR3 has 14 residues. Trimming removed 2 bases at V and 5 bases at J, with 9 bases between. This chain's CDR3 is CASSLSSSNEKLFF. CDR3 DNA: TGTGCCAGCAGCTTAAGCAGTTCGAATGAAAAACTGTTTTTT. Drawing the rest from reference TRBV7-2 and TRBJ1-4, the complete variable domain is GAGVSQSPSNKVTEKGKDVELRCDPISGHTALYWYRQSLGQGLEFLIYFQGNSAPDKSGLPSDRFSAERTGGSVSTLTIQRTQQEDSAVYLCASSLSSSNEKLFFGSGTQLSVL.

Concerning this clone: A read error may account for a junction end that differs from germline. V gene TRBV7-7 combines with J gene TRBJ2-2; a weak D match, TRBD1 (5 bases). CDR1 and CDR2 (germline): SSHAT, FNYEAQ (reference sequence). This CDR3 has 15 residues. The CDR3 spells CASSLTGSNTGELFF. CDR3 bases: TGTGCTAGCAGCTTAACAGGCTCGAACACCGGGGAGCTGTTTTTT.

The chain uses TRBV5-8 and TRBJ1-1; no definite D call. The CDR3 is 15 residues long. Germline V gives CDR1 SGHTS, CDR2 YDEGEE. V gave up 3 bases and J gave up 5 bases, with 17 bases separating them. The CDR3 sequence is CASSSGYTARTEAFF. CDR3 bases: TGTGCCAGCAGCTCTGGGTACACCGCGAGGACTGAAGCTTTCTTT.

This clone is medium-sized. The chain employs TRBV6-4 and TRBJ2-6; unclear D gene. This CDR3 is built from 15 residues. Germline V lookup: CDR1 MRHNA, CDR2 SNTAGT. Between the trimmed V and J ends, which lost 4 bases and 6 bases, there was a span of 13 bases. CDR3 region: CASSGSPAAANVLTF. The CDR3, as DNA: TGTGCCAGCAGTGGCTCGCCGGCCGCGGCCAACGTCCTGACTTTC.

This sequence joins TRBV7-2 and TRBJ1-4; D gene uncertain. The CDR3 has 15 residues. The ends were cut back, 4 bases at V and 8 bases at J, with 17 bases in the middle. Germline CDR1 and CDR2: SGHTA and FQGNSA. The CDR3 DNA sequence: TGTGCCAGCAGCTCCCGGAGGAGCCCTAGGGAAAAACTGTTTTTT. Protein: CASSSRRSPREKLFF.

The rearrangement joins TRBV10-3 to TRBJ2-5, with D unclear. V lost 9 bases and J 0 bases, leaving 11 bases between the germline ends. The CDR3 covers 13 residues. The germline V gene encodes CDR1 ENHRY and CDR2 SYGVKD. CDR3 sequence: CAMQAAHQETQYF. For the CDR3, the DNA is TGTGCCATGCAAGCAGCGCACCAAGAGACCCAGTACTTC.

The CDR3 coding sequence is TGTGCCAGCAGCTTAGTGGGGCCTAGCGGGGGAGCGTACCAAGAGACCCAGTACTTC. It encodes CASSLVGPSGGAYQETQYF. The J gene is TRBJ2-5, the V gene TRBV7-9, with TRBD2 matching 10 bases. CDR1 is SEHNR, CDR2 FQNEAQ, per germline (reference sequence). The CDR3 runs to 19 residues. After removal of 1 base from V and 0 bases from J, the junction contained 11 bases not matched to a gene.

V usage is TRBV7-2 and J usage is TRBJ2-7; 8 positions match TRBD2. CDR1 SGHTA and CDR2 FQGNSA come from the germline V gene. The V and J ends lost 3 bases and 3 bases, in that order; junction bases with no gene match: 7. The CDR3 sequence is 15 residues long. The CDR3 reads CASSFSAGENYEQYF. CDR3 nucleotides: TGTGCCAGCAGCTTTTCAGCGGGAGAGAACTACGAGCAGTACTTC.

The V and J genes are TRBV5-4 and TRBJ2-3; D is perhaps TRBD1 or TRBD2 (6 bases each). Germline V gives CDR1 SGHNT, CDR2 YYREEE (reference sequence). This CDR3 has 16 amino acids. Trimming stripped 4 bases from V and 1 base from J, with 16 bases between. The CDR3 nucleotides read TGTGCCAGCAGCCCGCCCCCGGAGGGGGGCACAGATACGCAGTATTTT. Amino acids: CASSPPPEGGTDTQYF. The full variable domain, its missing parts supplied by reference TRBV5-4 and TRBJ2-3, is ETGVTQSPTHLIKTRGQQVTLRCSSQSGHNTVSWYQQALGQGPQFIFQYYREEENGRGNFPPRFSGLQFPNYSSELNVNALELDDSALYLCASSPPPEGGTDTQYFGPGTRLTVL.

The rearrangement uses TRBV18 and TRBJ1-1; D possibly corresponds to TRBD1 (5 bases). V was clipped by 3 bases and J by 1 base, with 12 bases between them. Germline V gene sequence: CDR1 KGHSH, CDR2 LQKENI. The CDR3 is made up of 15 amino acids. Written as DNA, the CDR3 is TGTGCCAGCTCACCCGGGGCAGGGACGAACACTGAAGCTTTCTTT. Its translation is CASSPGAGTNTEAFF. The complete variable domain, with remaining parts taken from reference TRBV18 and TRBJ1-1, reads NAGVMQNPRHLVRRRGQEARLRCSPMKGHSHVYWYRQLPEEGLKFMVYLQKENIIDESGMPKERFSAEFPKEGPSILRIQQVVRGDSAAYFCASSPGAGTNTEAFFGQGTRLTVV.

This chain uses TRBV5-6 with TRBJ2-7; D remains unclear. Trimming pared 0 bases from V and 2 bases from J, leaving 12 bases between. CDR3 length equals 15 residues. The germline gives CDR1 SGHDT, CDR2 YYEEEE. CDR3 sequence (DNA): TGTGCCAGCAGCTTGGGGGTGGGGTATCCCTACGAGCAGTACTTC. The encoded protein is CASSLGVGYPYEQYF. The full variable domain, completed using reference TRBV5-6 and TRBJ2-7, is DAGVTQSPTHLIKTRGQQVTLRCSPKSGHDTVSWYQQALGQGPQFIFQYYEEEERQRGNFPDRFSGHQFPNYSSELNVNALLLGDSALYLCASSLGVGYPYEQYFGPGTRLTVT.

This chain connects TRBV6-5 to TRBJ1-2; TRBD1 is a possible D gene (5 bases). V lost 6 bases and J 7 bases, leaving 15 bases between the germline ends. CDR1 is MNHEY, CDR2 SVGAGI, per germline. This CDR3 region has 13 residues. CDR3 sequence (DNA): TGTGCCAGCAGGGGTGGCCGGGGCGGTGGCTACACCTTC. Residues: CASRGGRGGGYTF.

The CDR3 nucleotides are TGTGCCAGCAGCTTAGGGGATGGGAAAGATACGCAGTATTTT. Translated, it gives CASSLGDGKDTQYF. This sequence joins TRBV7-2 and TRBJ2-3; no firm D call. CDR3 length equals 14 residues. V was shortened by 1 base and J by 5 bases, with 10 bases between the two germline ends. Germline loops: CDR1 SGHTA, CDR2 FQGNSA.